Each of the 30 T cell receptor beta chains below was sequenced from the same sample in a study of blood T cell repertoires in COVID-19. TCRdb's copy holds only in-frame clones and misses some; the assay was immunoSEQ multiplex PCR. The table lists approximately 210,000 clones, around 78% of them singletons. Specimen: peripheral blood. Receptor source: a woman in her 70s with active or convalescent COVID-19.

The chain uses TRBV19 and TRBJ1-5; no clear D. Trimming pared 3 bases from V and 1 base from J, leaving 7 bases between. This CDR3 is built from 14 residues. Germline CDR1 is LNHDA and CDR2 is SQIVND (reference sequence). The CDR3: CASSIAGSNQPQHF. CDR3 in DNA: TGTGCCAGTAGTATCGCGGGGAGCAATCAGCCCCAGCATTTT.

The J gene is TRBJ1-5, the V gene TRBV30; 9 bases match TRBD1. The CDR3 runs to 15 residues. CDR1 is GTSNPN, CDR2 SVGIG, per germline (reference sequence). Germline trimming cut 3 bases from V and 3 bases from J; bases unmatched to any gene: 6. CDR3 sequence: CAWRMTGGFNQPQHF. CDR3 DNA sequence: TGTGCCTGGAGGATGACAGGGGGATTCAATCAGCCCCAGCATTTT.

This clone was counted once. The chain uses TRBV19 and TRBJ2-4, with a possible D match to TRBD2 (6 bases). The V and J ends lost 7 bases and 6 bases respectively, with 13 bases between them. Germline lookup yields CDR1 LNHDA and CDR2 SQIVND (reference sequence). The CDR3 has 13 amino acids. DNA of the CDR3: TGTGCCAGTATCTCCGACGGGGGAAACATTCAGTACTTC. Protein product: CASISDGGNIQYF.

This clone was seen a handful of times. V usage is TRBV30 and J usage is TRBJ1-5; D is possibly TRBD1 (5 bases). The CDR3 is 13 amino acids. Germline CDR1 and CDR2: GTSNPN and SVGIG (reference sequence). V was pared by 3 bases and J by 3 bases, with 9 bases between. The CDR3 spells CAWSPGYNQPQHF. The CDR3 DNA reads TGTGCCTGGAGCCCAGGGTACAATCAGCCCCAGCATTTT.

The rearrangement links TRBV6-5 to TRBJ2-3; 8 bases match TRBD2. In germline, CDR1 is MNHEY, CDR2 SVGAGI. The CDR3 sequence is 15 residues long. V gave up 9 bases and J gave up 4 bases; unmatched junction bases: 12. CDR3 amino acids: CASSSSGSPPDTQYF. CDR3 coding DNA: TGTGCCAGTTCCTCTAGCGGGTCTCCCCCAGATACGCAGTATTTT.

The chain joins TRBV4-2 to TRBJ2-1; TRBD2 agrees at 10 bases. The CDR3 has 14 residues. Germline lookup yields CDR1 LGHNA and CDR2 YNFKEQ. V lost 1 base, J lost 8 bases, and 2 bases stayed unmatched. CDR3 DNA sequence: TGTGCCAGCAGCCAAGGGACTAGCGGTGATGAGCAGTTCTTC. Translation: CASSQGTSGDEQFF.

The gene calls are TRBV7-3 and TRBJ1-6, with 8 bases that match TRBD1. Germline assignment: CDR1 SGHTA and CDR2 FQGTGA. The CDR3 is 15 amino acids. V trimming: 1 base; J trimming: 9 bases; junction bases outside the gene matches: 5. The CDR3 is CASSLRTGSGSPLHF. The CDR3 region has the DNA TGTGCCAGCAGCTTAAGGACAGGGAGTGGTTCACCCCTCCACTTT.

This chain joins TRBV3-1 (or the pseudogene TRBV3-2) and TRBJ2-7; 12 bases are shared with TRBD2. CDR3 size: 17 residues. The J segment lost 1 base and the V segment lost 1 base, leaving 5 bases of the junction unmatched. The germline V gene has CDR1 LGHDT and CDR2 YNNKEL (reference sequence). CDR3 sequence reads: CASSQVRTSGGSYEQYF. Here the CDR3 DNA reads TGTGCCAGCAGCCAAGTGAGAACTAGCGGGGGGTCCTACGAGCAGTACTTC.

This sequence joins TRBV9 and TRBJ1-4, with unresolved D. Trimming pared 3 bases from V and 2 bases from J, leaving 11 bases between. Germline-derived CDR1 and CDR2 are SGDLS and YYNGEE. The CDR3 is 15 residues long. The CDR3 reads CASSATLYTNEKLFF. CDR3 bases: TGTGCCAGCAGCGCTACCCTGTATACTAATGAAAAACTGTTTTTT.

In its sample, this clone was seen a few times. The chain employs TRBV7-9 and TRBJ2-1; 7 bases match TRBD2. The junction had 11 bases not matched to a gene; V was cut back by 5 bases and J by 4 bases. CDR1 is SEHNR and CDR2 is FQNEAQ in the germline V gene (reference sequence). The CDR3 totals 16 residues. The CDR3 DNA sequence: TGTGCCAGCAGCCCGTCGATGGGGGGGAGGTACAATGAGCAGTTCTTC. It codes for CASSPSMGGRYNEQFF.

V and J are TRBV30 and TRBJ2-5; a possible D gene is TRBD1 (5 bases). V was trimmed by 2 bases and J by 4 bases, leaving 14 bases between them. The germline gives CDR1 GTSNPN, CDR2 SVGIG (reference sequence). The CDR3 has 14 amino acids. The CDR3 spells CAWSRGSWGETQYF. CDR3 nucleotides: TGTGCCTGGAGTAGGGGTTCATGGGGAGAGACCCAGTACTTC. The full variable domain, rest sourced from reference TRBV30 and TRBJ2-5, is SQTIHQWPATLVQPVGSPLSLECTVEGTSNPNLYWYRQAAGRGLQLLFYSVGIGQISSEVPQNLSASRPQDRQFILSSKKLLLSDSGFYLCAWSRGSWGETQYFGPGTRLLVL.

In DNA, the CDR3 is TGTGCCAGCAGCGTACGACCGATGTGGGGCCTGTCCTACAATGAGCAGTTCTTC. Its protein is CASSVRPMWGLSYNEQFF. This rearrangement joins TRBV7-2 to TRBJ2-1; D is perhaps TRBD1 (5 bases). The V gene's germline CDR1 is SGHTA and CDR2 FQGNSA. CDR3 length: 18 amino acids. V was cut by 5 bases and J by 1 base, with 21 bases left in between.

V usage is TRBV24-1 and J usage is TRBJ1-2; D is uncertain. Germline V gene lookup returns CDR1 KGHDR and CDR2 SFDVKD. V lost 3 bases, J lost 3 bases, and 19 bases lay in between. The CDR3 has 17 amino acids. This CDR3 is CATSDTASGPSYYGYTF. In DNA form, the CDR3 reads TGTGCCACCAGTGATACCGCGTCAGGCCCATCTTACTATGGCTACACCTTC.

The chain has TRBV6-2 or TRBV6-3 and TRBJ1-5; the D gene is possibly TRBD1 (5 bases). Germline V CDR1 and CDR2: MNHEY, SVGEGT. The CDR3 is 16 residues long. V was pared by 6 bases and J by 3 bases, with 18 bases between. The CDR3 coding sequence is TGTGCCAGCAGCTCCAGGGCCGGCTCCCCCAATCAGCCCCAGCATTTT. Residues: CASSSRAGSPNQPQHF.

The chain is built from TRBV5-4 and TRBJ2-5, with 7 bases fitting TRBD2. Germline V CDR1 and CDR2: SGHNT, YYREEE (reference sequence). This CDR3 contains 16 residues. V shed 4 bases and J 5 bases; nucleotides not matched to a gene: 14. CDR3 loop: CASSPSPDWGGETQYF. The DNA of the CDR3 is TGTGCCAGCAGCCCTTCTCCCGACTGGGGGGGGGAGACCCAGTACTTC. Full variable domain (remainder filled in from reference TRBV5-4 and TRBJ2-5): ETGVTQSPTHLIKTRGQQVTLRCSSQSGHNTVSWYQQALGQGPQFIFQYYREEENGRGNFPPRFSGLQFPNYSSELNVNALELDDSALYLCASSPSPDWGGETQYFGPGTRLLVL.

This clone has a handful of counts. The chain joins TRBV5-1 to TRBJ2-5; 8 bases align to TRBD2. Germline V gene data show CDR1 as SGHRS and CDR2 as YFSETQ. V shed 4 bases and J 5 bases; nucleotides not matched to a gene: 10. The CDR3 has 15 residues. The CDR3 reads CASSPGLVELETQYF. The DNA of the CDR3 is TGCGCCAGCAGCCCGGGACTAGTGGAATTGGAGACCCAGTACTTC.

This clone was seen a few times. J is TRBJ2-1 and V is TRBV7-9; 13 bases align to TRBD2. V lost 6 bases and J lost 5; bases outside the gene matches: 4. The CDR3 consists of 15 residues. Germline-derived CDR1 and CDR2 are SEHNR and FQNEAQ (reference sequence). CDR3 DNA sequence: TGTGCCAGCAGAGAGGGACTAGCGGGGCACAATGAGCAGTTCTTC. Protein sequence: CASREGLAGHNEQFF.

This chain joins TRBV2 and TRBJ2-7, with D possibly being TRBD1 (5 bases). The V and J ends lost 7 bases and 4 bases respectively, with 14 bases between them. CDR3 length: 13 amino acids. Germline lookup yields CDR1 SNHLY and CDR2 FYNNEI. The CDR3 nucleotides are TGTGCCAGCAACAGTGTGGCAGGGTACGAGCAGTACTTC. This gives the protein CASNSVAGYEQYF.

This chain links TRBV5-1 with TRBJ2-5, with 10 nucleotides matching TRBD1. The CDR3 length is 15 residues. J gave up 3 bases and V 4 bases, and 6 bases lay outside the gene matches. Looked up from germline, CDR1 is SGHRS and CDR2 is YFSETQ. The CDR3 region is CASSKTGTGEETQYF. The CDR3 DNA is TGCGCCAGCAGCAAGACCGGGACAGGGGAAGAGACCCAGTACTTC.

The gene calls are TRBV5-1 and TRBJ2-3, with TRBD2 matching 11 bases. This CDR3 is built from 17 residues. Germline lookup yields CDR1 SGHRS and CDR2 YFSETQ. V shed 3 bases, J shed 3 bases, and the junction held 9 bases outside the gene matches. The CDR3 DNA is TGCGCCAGCAGCTCCGGGACTAGCGGAGATGGGACAGATACGCAGTATTTT. This gives the protein CASSSGTSGDGTDTQYF.

The rearrangement links TRBV5-4 to TRBJ1-2, with a tentative D call TRBD1 (6 bases). Germline V gene data show CDR1 as SGHNT and CDR2 as YYREEE (reference sequence). The V gene lost 5 bases and the J gene lost 2 bases, with 13 bases spanning the gap. The CDR3 consists of 14 residues. The CDR3 is CASRYDTGNYGYTF. The CDR3 DNA follows: TGTGCCAGCAGATACGACACAGGGAACTATGGCTACACCTTC.

J is TRBJ2-5 and V is TRBV4-2; 12 nucleotides match TRBD2. The CDR3 has 18 residues. Germline V gene data show CDR1 as LGHNA and CDR2 as YNFKEQ. V lost 0 bases, J lost 5 bases, and 10 bases stayed unmatched. CDR3 bases: TGTGCCAGCAGCCAAGAGGCATGGGCTAGCGGGAGGGAGGAGACCCAGTACTTC. This sequence encodes CASSQEAWASGREETQYF.

This chain connects TRBV30 to TRBJ1-1; D gene ambiguous. The CDR3 runs to 13 residues. V shed 7 bases and J shed 0 bases, with 12 bases lying between them. Per the germline V gene, CDR1 is GTSNPN and CDR2 is SVGIG (reference sequence). For the CDR3, the DNA is TGTGCCTCGTCATGGCATTTGAACACTGAAGCTTTCTTT. Encoded protein: CASSWHLNTEAFF.

This clone was picked up a small number of times. The chain couples TRBV2 to TRBJ1-5; a weak D match, TRBD1 (5 bases). V lost 4 bases, J lost 4 bases, and 5 bases lay in between. CDR1 is SNHLY and CDR2 is FYNNEI in the germline V gene. The CDR3 is 12 amino acids. This chain's CDR3 is CASSGTNQPQHF. DNA of the CDR3: TGTGCCAGCAGTGGGACAAATCAGCCCCAGCATTTT.

The chain couples TRBV30 to TRBJ2-5, with D tentatively TRBD1 (5 bases). Germline V gene lookup returns CDR1 GTSNPN and CDR2 SVGIG (reference sequence). Deletions cut 4 bases from V and 4 bases from J, with 13 bases between. The CDR3 loop spans 13 amino acids. The CDR3 protein is CAWKIRGRETQYF. In nucleotides, the CDR3 is TGTGCCTGGAAAATAAGGGGTAGAGAGACCCAGTACTTC.

Regarding this clone: The junction and the germline gene differ at one end; a read error may be behind it. The chain couples TRBV29-1 to TRBJ2-6, with D possibly matching TRBD1 (6 bases). Germline V CDR1 and CDR2: SQVTM, ANQGSEA. The CDR3 runs to 15 residues. DNA of the CDR3: TGCAGCGTTGTCGGGACACCATATGGGGTCAACGTCCTGACTTTC. Its translation: CSVVGTPYGVNVLTF.

This chain joins TRBV7-9 and TRBJ1-2; D gene unclear. Germline CDR1 SEHNR, CDR2 FQNEAQ (reference sequence). This CDR3 spans 13 amino acids. V was trimmed by 3 bases and J by 5 bases, leaving 10 bases between them. In nucleotides, the CDR3 is TGTGCCAGCAGCTTCGTGGCGGGTTATGGCTACACCTTC. This gives the protein CASSFVAGYGYTF.

Note on this clone: One end of the junction is discordant with germline, which a read error may explain. V usage is TRBV5-4 and J usage is TRBJ1-2, with no clear D. This CDR3 spans 13 amino acids. The germline V gene has CDR1 SGHNT and CDR2 YYREEE (reference sequence). DNA for the CDR3: TGTGCCAGCAGTTTGGACCCCCTTGCGGGCTACACCTTC. Its protein is CASSLDPLAGYTF.

The chain employs TRBV4-2 and TRBJ2-3; 8 bases line up with TRBD2. The CDR3 has 14 amino acids. The J segment lost 5 bases and the V segment lost 4 bases, leaving 5 bases of the junction unmatched. Germline-derived CDR1 and CDR2 are LGHNA and YNFKEQ. The chain's CDR3 is CASSPGGARDTQYF. The CDR3 coding sequence is TGTGCCAGCAGCCCCGGGGGGGCGAGAGATACGCAGTATTTT.

This chain uses TRBV7-2 with TRBJ1-5; no reliable D call. Trimming removed 1 base at V and 3 bases at J, with 10 bases between. The CDR3 spans 15 residues. CDR1 SGHTA and CDR2 FQGNSA come from the germline V gene. The CDR3 region has the DNA TGTGCCAGCAGCTTAGTGTCAGGCCTCAATCAGCCCCAGCATTTT. Translated: CASSLVSGLNQPQHF.